The 4 T cell receptor beta chains below all came from one sample that was sequenced in a study of OX40 agonist ivuxolimab in advanced cancers. Sequenced by immunoSEQ multiplex PCR; TCRdb stores in-frame clones only, minus some. The table has 20,000 to 25,000 clones, approximately 70% seen once. The sample in question was CD4+ or CD8+ T cells sorted from blood, obtained in a trial of the OX40 agonist ivuxolimab. Every receptor here comes from an adult with an advanced solid tumor such as melanoma, head and neck, liver or kidney cancer.

In this sample, this clone turned up once. The chain couples TRBV6-8 to TRBJ1-1; D ambiguous. Trimming shortened V by 4 bases and J by 6 bases, and 6 bases separated the two germline ends. CDR3 length: 11 residues. Germline V lookup: CDR1 MNHGY, CDR2 SAAAGT. In DNA form, the CDR3 reads TGTGCCAGCAGTTTCGGGGCTGAAGCTTTCTTT. Translation: CASSFGAEAFF.

This clone is categorized as medium-sized (0.01 to 0.1%). The CDR3: CASREGNNEKLFF. In DNA form, the CDR3 reads TGTGCCAGCAGGGAGGGAAATAATGAAAAACTGTTTTTT. The chain links TRBV13 to TRBJ1-4; D is unresolved. V was shortened by 6 bases and J by 4 bases, with 9 bases between the two germline ends. Looked up from germline, CDR1 is PRHDT and CDR2 is FYEKMQ (reference sequence). The CDR3 runs to 13 residues.

This chain links TRBV28 with TRBJ1-1; D ambiguous. Looked up from germline, CDR1 is MDHEN and CDR2 is SYDVKM. The CDR3 is 13 amino acids. Trimming took off 3 bases at V and 0 bases at J, with 5 bases between the two ends. The CDR3 nucleotides are TGTGCCAGCAGTTTGGGTTTGAACACTGAAGCTTTCTTT. Residues: CASSLGLNTEAFF. Full variable domain (outside the CDR3, taken from reference TRBV28 and TRBJ1-1): DVKVTQSSRYLVKRTGEKVFLECVQDMDHENMFWYRQDPGLGLRLIYFSYDVKMKEKGDIPEGYSVSREKKERFSLILESASTNQTSMYLCASSLGLNTEAFFGQGTRLTVV.

This chain uses TRBV19 with TRBJ2-3; TRBD1 aligns across 9 bases. The CDR3 spans 15 residues. Trimming cost V 5 bases and J 5 bases; bases outside gene matches: 8. Germline CDR1 is LNHDA and CDR2 is SQIVND (reference sequence). CDR3 in DNA: TGTGCCAGTAGTGTCCGGGACAGGGCAGGAGATACGCAGTATTTT. Amino acid sequence: CASSVRDRAGDTQYF. The whole variable domain, remainder taken from reference TRBV19 and TRBJ2-3, is DGGITQSPKYLFRKEGQNVTLSCEQNLNHDAMYWYRQDPGQGLRLIYYSQIVNDFQKGDIAEGYSVSREKKESFPLTVTSAQKNPTAFYLCASSVRDRAGDTQYFGPGTRLTVL.